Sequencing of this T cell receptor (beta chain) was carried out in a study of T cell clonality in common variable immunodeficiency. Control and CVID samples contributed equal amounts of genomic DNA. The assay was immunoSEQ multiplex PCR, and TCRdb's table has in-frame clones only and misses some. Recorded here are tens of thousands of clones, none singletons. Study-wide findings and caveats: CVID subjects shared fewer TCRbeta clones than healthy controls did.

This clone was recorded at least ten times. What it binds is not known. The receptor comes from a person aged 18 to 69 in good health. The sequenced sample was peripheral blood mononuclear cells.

The CDR3 protein is CASSRRGGLSTDTQYF. Partial CDR3 DNA: TGTGCCAGCTCACGACGCGGGGGGCTTAGCACAGATACG. This chain uses TRBV18 with TRBJ2-3; 8 bases align to TRBD2. The CDR3 end lies 3 residues beyond the end of the read and is filled in from the germline J gene. V was clipped by 4 bases and J by 0 bases; unmatched bases: 6. CDR3 size: 16 residues. In germline, CDR1 is KGHSH, CDR2 LQKENI. The full variable domain, rest sourced from reference TRBV18 and TRBJ2-3, is NAGVMQNPRHLVRRRGQEARLRCSPMKGHSHVYWYRQLPEEGLKFMVYLQKENIIDESGMPKERFSAEFPKEGPSILRIQQVVRGDSAAYFCASSRRGGLSTDTQYFGPGTRLTVL.